Described below is a single T cell receptor (beta chain) sequence and its context. The authors carried out high-throughput sequencing of TCR beta. They applied it to CD8+ and CD4+ T cells obtained from blood. Patients with Susac syndrome fulfilled recently defined diagnostic criteria for definite or probable disease. The ends were cut back, 2 bases at V and 6 bases at J, with 12 bases in the middle. Germline CDR1 and CDR2: SGHRS and YFSETQ. The length of the CDR3 is 13 residues. RNA totalling roughly 0.45 to 1 ug underwent reverse transcription with random hexamers. Amplification of TCR beta CDR3 was carried out by immunoSEQ multiplex PCR, which covered 54 Vbeta and 13 Jbeta segments. TCRdb reprocessed the immunoSEQ multiplex PCR reads with MiXCR, giving one entry per CDR3 protein. The sample has around 170,000 distinct CDR3 sequences; around 95% are singletons. This specimen comes from a study of CD8 T cells in Susac syndrome. As for the study in general: Intravenous immunoglobulin alone or corticosteroids were being given to patients with Susac syndrome at blood draw, unless they were therapy-naive.

The source is a human donor with Susac syndrome. Material for sequencing was CD4+ T cells from PBMCs. This sequence joins TRBV5-1 and TRBJ2-7; unclear D gene. CDR3: CASSFSLGPEQYF. CDR3 DNA: TGCGCCAGCAGCTTTTCTTTAGGTCCCGAGCAGTACTTC.